This T cell receptor beta chain was profiled in a study of spatial heterogeneity in lung cancer. In the study overall: Bulk RNA-seq from matched material yielded a T cell module score that correlated strongly with TCR transcript counts in tumor regions. Broader study findings: It was found that expanded intratumoral alpha and beta TCR counts tracked tumor mutation counts.

Stated time point: sample taken at primary tumor resection. This clonotype appeared a few times. The antigen remains unidentified. MiXCR, run by TCRdb on the 5' RACE reads, gives a single entry per CDR3 protein. The sample yields approximately 16,000 distinct CDR3 sequences, under 7.5% seen once. The CDR3 totals 14 residues. V dropped 5 bases and J dropped 7 bases, with 13 bases sitting between them. Per germline, CDR1 SGHRS and CDR2 YFSETQ. This sample comprised lung tumor tissue, obtained at surgery. The TCR comes from a female donor with early-stage non-small cell lung cancer. This sequence joins TRBV5-1 and TRBJ1-6; D not resolved. CDR3 residues: CASSFTSGNSPLHF. CDR3 nucleotide sequence: TGCGCCAGCAGTTTTACCTCGGGGAATTCACCCCTCCACTTT.